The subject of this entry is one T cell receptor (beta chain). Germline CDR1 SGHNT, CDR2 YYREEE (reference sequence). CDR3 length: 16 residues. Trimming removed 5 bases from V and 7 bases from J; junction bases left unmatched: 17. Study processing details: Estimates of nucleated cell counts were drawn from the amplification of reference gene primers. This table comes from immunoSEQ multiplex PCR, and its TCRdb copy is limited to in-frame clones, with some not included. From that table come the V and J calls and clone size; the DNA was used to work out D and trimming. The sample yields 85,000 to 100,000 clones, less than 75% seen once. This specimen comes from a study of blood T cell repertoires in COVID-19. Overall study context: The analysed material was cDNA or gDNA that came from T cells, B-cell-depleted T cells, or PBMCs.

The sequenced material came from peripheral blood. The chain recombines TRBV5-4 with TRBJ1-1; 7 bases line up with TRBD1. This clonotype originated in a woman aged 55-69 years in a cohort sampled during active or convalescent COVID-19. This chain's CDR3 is CASSHQRLGRQGEAFF. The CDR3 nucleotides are TGTGCCAGCAGTCATCAGCGTCTCGGGCGACAGGGTGAAGCTTTCTTT.